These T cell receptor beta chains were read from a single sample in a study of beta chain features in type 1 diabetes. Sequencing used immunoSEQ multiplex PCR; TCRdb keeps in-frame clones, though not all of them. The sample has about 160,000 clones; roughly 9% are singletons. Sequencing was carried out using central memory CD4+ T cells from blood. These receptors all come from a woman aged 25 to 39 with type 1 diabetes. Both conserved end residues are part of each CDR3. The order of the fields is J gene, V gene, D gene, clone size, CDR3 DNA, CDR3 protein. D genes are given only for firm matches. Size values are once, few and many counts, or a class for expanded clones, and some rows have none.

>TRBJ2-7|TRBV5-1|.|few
TGCGCCAGCAGTTACGGGTCTGCGCAGTACTTC
CASSYGSAQYF
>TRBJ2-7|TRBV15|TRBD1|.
TGTGCCACCAGCAGAGATCCGACAGGGGGCTTCGAGCAGTACTTC
CATSRDPTGGFEQYF
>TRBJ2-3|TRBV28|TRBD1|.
TGTGCCAGCAGTTTCCGGGACAGGGGGTATTTT
CASSFRDRGYF
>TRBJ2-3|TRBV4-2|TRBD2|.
TGTGCCAGCAGCTTGGACGGGGGGGTCACAGATACGCAGTATTTT
CASSLDGGVTDTQYF
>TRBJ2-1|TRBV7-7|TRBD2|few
TGTGCTAGCAGCGCGGGACTAGCGGACAATGAGCAGTTCTTC
CASSAGLADNEQFF
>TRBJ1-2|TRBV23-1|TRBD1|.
TGCGCCAGCAGTCAAGTTGGACAGGGGGCTTACGGCTACACCTTC
CASSQVGQGAYGYTF
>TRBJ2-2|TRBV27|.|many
TGTGCCAGCAGTTGGCAGGGTGCGAACACCGGGGAGCTGTTTTTT
CASSWQGANTGELFF
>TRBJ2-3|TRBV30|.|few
TGTGCCTGGAGCGGGACTCTAGGAGATACGCAGTATTTT
CAWSGTLGDTQYF
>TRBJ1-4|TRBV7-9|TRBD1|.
TGTGCCAGCAGCGGCACCGGGACAGTGGTTGAAAAACTGTTTTTT
CASSGTGTVVEKLFF
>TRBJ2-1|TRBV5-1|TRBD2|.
TGCGCCAGCAGCTTGGTTTCTCGAGCGGGAAAGGGTGAGCAGTTCTTC
CASSLVSRAGKGEQFF
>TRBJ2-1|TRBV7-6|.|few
TGTGCCAGCAGCTTAGAAGGGGTTGGCGAGCAGTTCTTC
CASSLEGVGEQFF
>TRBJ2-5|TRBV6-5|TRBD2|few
TGTGCCAGCAGTTATCTGTCTAGCGGGCAAGAGACCCAGTACTTC
CASSYLSSGQETQYF
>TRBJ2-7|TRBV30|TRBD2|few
TGTGCCTGGAGTGTACTAGCGGACAACTACGAGCAGTACTTC
CAWSVLADNYEQYF
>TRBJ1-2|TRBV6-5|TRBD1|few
TGTGCCAGCAGTGAACGGGACAGGGGTGACTACACCTTC
CASSERDRGDYTF
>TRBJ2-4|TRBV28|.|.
TGTGCCAGCAGTTTTGTCAGTAAAAACATTCAGTACTTC
CASSFVSKNIQYF
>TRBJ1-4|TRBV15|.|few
TGTGCCACCAGCAGTATAGACAACCCTTATGAAAAACTGTTTTTT
CATSSIDNPYEKLFF
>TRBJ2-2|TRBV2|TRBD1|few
TGTGCCAGCATTCGGGACAGCCTCACCGGGGAGCTGTTTTTT
CASIRDSLTGELFF
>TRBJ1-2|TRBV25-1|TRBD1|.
TGTGCCAGCACCAAAGTTCCGGGACAGGGCAATTCTAACTATGGCTACACCTTC
CASTKVPGQGNSNYGYTF
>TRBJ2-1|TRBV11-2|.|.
TGTGCCAGCAGCTTAAAGATAGCGGATGAGCAGTTCTTC
CASSLKIADEQFF
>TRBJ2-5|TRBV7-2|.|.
TGTGCCAGCAGCCGGGGATCCCAAGAGACCCAGTACTTC
CASSRGSQETQYF
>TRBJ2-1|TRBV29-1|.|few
TGCAGCGCCTTACCCCAGGTTTCCTACAATGAGCAGTTCTTC
CSALPQVSYNEQFF
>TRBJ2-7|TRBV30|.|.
TGTGCCTGGAGAAGCGGAGAGGTCGGCGAGCAGTACTTC
CAWRSGEVGEQYF
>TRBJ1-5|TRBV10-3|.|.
TGTGCCATCGATGAGGGGGATCAGCCCCAGCATTTT
CAIDEGDQPQHF
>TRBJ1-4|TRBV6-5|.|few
TGTGCCAGCAGTCTATCAGCACAGGATAATGAAAAACTGTTTTTT
CASSLSAQDNEKLFF
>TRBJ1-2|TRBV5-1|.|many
TGCGCCAGCAGCTTGGGCAGTAACTATGGCTACACCTTC
CASSLGSNYGYTF
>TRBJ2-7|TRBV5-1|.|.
TGCGCCAGCAGCCGACGGGACTTCTACGAGCAGTACTTC
CASSRRDFYEQYF
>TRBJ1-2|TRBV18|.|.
TGTGCCAGCTCACCAGTTGGAGATGGCTACACCTTC
CASSPVGDGYTF
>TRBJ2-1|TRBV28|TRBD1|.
TGTGCCAGCATCACAGGGGGCGCTTACAATGAGCAGTTCTTC
CASITGGAYNEQFF
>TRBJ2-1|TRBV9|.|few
TGTGCCAGCAGCTCTAGGAGTGGCTACAATGAGCAGTTCTTC
CASSSRSGYNEQFF
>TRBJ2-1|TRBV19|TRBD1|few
TGTGCCAGTAGTGGGACAGGGGGCGTCTACAATGAGCAGTTCTTC
CASSGTGGVYNEQFF
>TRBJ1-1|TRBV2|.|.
TGTGCCAGCACTCGAACAGAAAACACTGAAGCTTTCTTT
CASTRTENTEAFF
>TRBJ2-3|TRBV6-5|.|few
TGTGCCAGCAGTTACCGGGGGGCTACGGCAGATACGCAGTATTTT
CASSYRGATADTQYF
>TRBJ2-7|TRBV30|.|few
TGTGCCTGGACAGGGAAAGTGACCTACGAGCAGTACTTC
CAWTGKVTYEQYF
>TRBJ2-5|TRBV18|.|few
TGTGCCAGCTCACCAGGCGGTCCCCCAGAGACCCAGTACTTC
CASSPGGPPETQYF
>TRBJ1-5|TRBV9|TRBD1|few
TGTGCCAGCAGCCGGGGACAGAATCAGCCCCAGCATTTT
CASSRGQNQPQHF
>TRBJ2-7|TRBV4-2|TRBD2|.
TGTGCCAGCAGCCAAGAACCTAGCGGGAACTACGAGCAGTACTTC
CASSQEPSGNYEQYF
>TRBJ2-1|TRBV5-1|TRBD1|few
TGCGCCAGCAGCTCGGACGGACAGGATGAGCAGTTCTTC
CASSSDGQDEQFF
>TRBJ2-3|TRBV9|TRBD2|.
TGTGCCAGCTCCATAGCGGGAGGCCTCACAGATACGCAGTATTTT
CASSIAGGLTDTQYF
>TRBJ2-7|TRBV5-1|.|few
TGCGCCAGCAGCTTGGGAGGGAGCGGGTACGAGCAGTACTTC
CASSLGGSGYEQYF
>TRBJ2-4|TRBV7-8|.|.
TGTGCCAGCAGCTTGGGGAGAGGGACCAAAAACATTCAGTACTTC
CASSLGRGTKNIQYF
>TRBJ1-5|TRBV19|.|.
TGTGCCAGTAGGCCTACCCTCAGTGACTCGGGAAATCAGCCCCAGCATTTT
CASRPTLSDSGNQPQHF
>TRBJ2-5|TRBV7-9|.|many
TGTGCCAGCAGCCCCACGGGAGCTGGAAAGACCCAGTACTTC
CASSPTGAGKTQYF
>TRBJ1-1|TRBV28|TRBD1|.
TGTGCCAGCAGTTTAGCGGCTACAGGGGCAGCTTTCTTT
CASSLAATGAAFF
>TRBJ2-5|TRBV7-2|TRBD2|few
TGTGCCAGCAGCCCCACCGGGACTAAAGAGACCCAGTACTTC
CASSPTGTKETQYF
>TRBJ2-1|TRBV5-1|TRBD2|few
TGCGCCAGTGAGAATAGCGGGAGGGGAGATAATGAGCAGTTCTTC
CASENSGRGDNEQFF
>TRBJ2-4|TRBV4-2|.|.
TGTGCCAGCAGCCAAGCGGGTAAAAACATTCAGTACTTC
CASSQAGKNIQYF
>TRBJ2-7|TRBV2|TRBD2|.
TGTGCCAGCACCCTTGACCTAGCGGGAGGGAGAGAGCAGTACTTC
CASTLDLAGGREQYF
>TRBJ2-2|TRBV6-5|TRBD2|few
TGTGCCAGCAGTTCCCGCAAAGCGGGAGGGCCCGGGGAGCTGTTTTTT
CASSSRKAGGPGELFF
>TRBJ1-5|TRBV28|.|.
TGTGCCAGCAGTCGCGCTTATCAGCCCCAGCATTTT
CASSRAYQPQHF
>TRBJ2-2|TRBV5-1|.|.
TGCGCCAGCAGCTCGGAGGGTTCCTTGAACACCGGGGAGCTGTTTTTT
CASSSEGSLNTGELFF
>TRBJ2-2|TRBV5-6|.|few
TGTGCCAGCAGCTCTCTTATCTCCGGGGAAATGGGGTACACCGGGGAGCTGTTTTTT
CASSSLISGEMGYTGELFF
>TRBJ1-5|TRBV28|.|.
TGTGCCAGCAGTTTTTCGGGGTGGGGCAATCAGCCCCAGCATTTT
CASSFSGWGNQPQHF
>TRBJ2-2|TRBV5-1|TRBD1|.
TGCGCCAGCAGCTTGGGACAGGGTGACGGGGAGCTGTTTTTT
CASSLGQGDGELFF
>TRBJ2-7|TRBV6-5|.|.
TGTGCCAGCAGTTCCCCGGGACTGGGGGAGCAGTACTTC
CASSSPGLGEQYF
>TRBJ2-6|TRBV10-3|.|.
TGTGCCATCAACCCCAAGACTGACGATTACTCTGGGGCCAACGTCCTGACTTTC
CAINPKTDDYSGANVLTF
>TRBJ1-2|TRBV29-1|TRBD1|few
TGCAGCGTTGAAGAGGGACAGCCTTTAGGGGGTGGCTACACCTTC
CSVEEGQPLGGGYTF
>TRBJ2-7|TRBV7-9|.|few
TGTGCCAGCAGCTTAGCGGGGGGCTCCTACGAGCAGTACTTC
CASSLAGGSYEQYF
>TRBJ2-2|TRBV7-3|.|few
TGTGCCAGCAGCTCTCAGGCGCGTAACACCGGGGAGCTGTTTTTT
CASSSQARNTGELFF
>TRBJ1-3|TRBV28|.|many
TGTGCCAGCAGTTCCAGTTCTGGAAACACCATATATTTT
CASSSSSGNTIYF